The entry that follows covers one TCR beta chain sequence. This clone was found a few times. There is no known antigen for this receptor. No quality values exist for individual bases; no much larger clone is one base distant. A single peripheral blood draw of around 0.11 L on average was collected from each donor into heparinised tubes. Naive, central memory, regulatory and stem cell-like memory CD4+ T cells were sorted on a BD FACSAria II using a panel including CD45RO, CCR7, CD25, CD127, CD95 and CD27. All sorted populations exceeded 95% purity. PBMCs were isolated right away by Lymphoprep density gradient centrifugation and were stained directly, without culture. So that batch effects would be minimized, each experiment stained and sorted samples in pairs, pairing one healthy donor with one patient. The source of the sample is a study of beta chain features in type 1 diabetes (dated by TCRdb to the late 2010s). The study in broad terms: No differences in mean age, gender distribution, total cell number or subset yield were found between patients and healthy donors. Across all samples, almost 110 million sorted cells were examined, and cell number per subset correlated strongly with RNA yield. In the study, TCRB repertoires of sorted circulating CD4+ T cell subsets from recently diagnosed type 1 diabetes patients were compared with those of matched healthy donors. Naive and central memory subsets were obtained from all 30 or so donors, but regulatory and stem cell-like memory subsets were isolated from only 8 patients and about 8 healthy donors.

Broader findings and caveats from the paper: PCR may preferentially amplify shorter templates, but because patient and control samples were amplified and corrected together, any resulting skew would affect both groups equally. Because cDNA was sequenced instead of genomic DNA, highly expressing activated cells could be over-represented, though the groups showed no difference in activation or CD3 levels. Naive, central memory and regulatory TCRB repertoires appeared to be more alike among patients than among healthy donors. Type 1 diabetes patients showed a moderate but significant shortening of TCRB CDR3 length in all four CD4+ subsets. Because small numbers of individuals were included in the HLA sub-analyses, any influence of HLA type on TCRB rearrangement was left unresolved. Fewer insertions and more nucleotide deletions at VDJ recombination sites were observed in patients with type 1 diabetes, implying thymic rearrangement abnormalities.

The entire amount of isolated RNA was reverse transcribed using the High Capacity cDNA Reverse Transcription Kit, so the sequenced TCRB transcripts were expressed ones. Deep immunoSEQ sequencing was applied to naive, central memory and regulatory T cell samples, giving an average of approximately 4 million total reads per sample. After sorted cells were lysed in RLT buffer, RNA was extracted with DNase-treated RNeasy Micro or Mini kits, with the choice depending on cell number. Each cell subset was processed on its own to prevent cross-contamination, while patient and healthy donor samples were processed together. The immunoSEQ multiplex PCR was used to amplify TCRB sequences from cDNA, yielding 87-bp fragments that span the CDR3 region. Sequencing of the amplicons was performed on the Illumina HiSeq platform. From the authors' description of their analysis: Synthetic template baselines were used to correct PCR bias computationally, reads within Hamming distance 2 were collapsed, and singletons that could not be merged were discarded. By aligning reads against IMGT, V, D and J genes, CDR3 length, and insertions or deletions at six rearrangement sites were assigned. Clonotype counts were normalized to sorted cell number within each subset before computing true diversity and Gini coefficients with the tcR R package. The overlap coefficient, calculated on TCRB nucleotide sequences, was used to quantify repertoire sharing. Out-of-frame TCRB sequences from naive cells were analyzed to stand in for the pre-selection repertoire. TCRdb stores this immuneACCESS table with in-frame sequences only. Part of the clones is absent; in the studies checked, under half of the shortfall reflects unresolved V genes, and no reason is known for the rest. That table supplies the V and J calls and clone size; D and trimming were determined from the DNA. The sample data list hundreds of thousands of clones, and roughly 16% of these were observed just once. Of the sample, about 0.025% is held by the ten largest clones.

V loses 6 bases of germline sequence and J loses 5 bases, and the interval between the two ends is 16 bases. CDR3 length: 14 amino acids, cysteine to phenylalanine. Just CDR3 DNA is preserved here, 42 bases in frame from base 1. From a lookup of the germline V gene (reference sequence), CDR1 and CDR2 are MNHEY and SMNVEV. Input material: naive CD4+ T cells from blood. Taken with the paper, the label for cell subset or site translates to: true naive CD4+ T cells. Here the chain combines TRBV27 and TRBJ1-2; no D gene can be assigned with confidence. This clonotype was sampled from a woman aged 18-30 years in good health. The CDR3 loop reads CASRSARSLYGYTF. The sequenced DNA: TGTGCCAGCAGGTCCGCTAGGTCCCTATATGGCTACACCTTC.